This T cell receptor (beta chain) was obtained from a study of early T cells in non-severe SARS-CoV-2 infection. Trimming pared 5 bases from V and 6 bases from J, leaving 11 bases between. CDR1 and CDR2 from the germline V gene are SGHTA and FQGNSA. This CDR3 is built from 14 residues. This clonotype came up a few times. The TCR library protocol attached unique molecular identifiers to the individual cDNA molecules. Each CDR3 protein gets one entry after TCRdb re-called the 5' RACE reads with MiXCR. The sample lists under 35,000 distinct CDR3 sequences, 5% to 7% seen once, with about a fifth in the top ten.

Sequenced material: whole blood. The receptor's source is an adult who was a healthcare worker with PCR-confirmed SARS-CoV-2 infection or an uninfected control (not recorded which). The chain couples TRBV7-2 to TRBJ1-6, with D unresolved. The CDR3 sequence: CASSLDGFNSPLHF. For the CDR3, the DNA is TGTGCCAGCAGCCTTGACGGGTTTAATTCACCCCTCCACTTT.